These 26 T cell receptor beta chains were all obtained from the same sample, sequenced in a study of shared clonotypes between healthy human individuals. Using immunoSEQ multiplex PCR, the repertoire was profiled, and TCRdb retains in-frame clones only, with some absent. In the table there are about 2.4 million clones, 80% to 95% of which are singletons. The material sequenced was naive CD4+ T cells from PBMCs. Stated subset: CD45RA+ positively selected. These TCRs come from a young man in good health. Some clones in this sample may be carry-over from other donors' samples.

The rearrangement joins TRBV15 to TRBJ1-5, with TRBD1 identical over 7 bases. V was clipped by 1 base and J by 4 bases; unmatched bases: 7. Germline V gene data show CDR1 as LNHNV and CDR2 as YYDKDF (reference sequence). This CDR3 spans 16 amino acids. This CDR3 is CATSRGGTEVNQPQHF. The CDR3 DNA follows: TGTGCCACCAGCAGAGGCGGGACAGAAGTAAATCAGCCCCAGCATTTT.

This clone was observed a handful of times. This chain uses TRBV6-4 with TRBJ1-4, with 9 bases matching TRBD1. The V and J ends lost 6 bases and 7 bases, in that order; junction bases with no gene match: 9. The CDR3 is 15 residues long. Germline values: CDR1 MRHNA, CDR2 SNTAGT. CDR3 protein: CASRPTGGRSEKLFF. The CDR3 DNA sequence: TGTGCCAGCAGACCTACAGGGGGCCGAAGTGAAAAACTGTTTTTT.

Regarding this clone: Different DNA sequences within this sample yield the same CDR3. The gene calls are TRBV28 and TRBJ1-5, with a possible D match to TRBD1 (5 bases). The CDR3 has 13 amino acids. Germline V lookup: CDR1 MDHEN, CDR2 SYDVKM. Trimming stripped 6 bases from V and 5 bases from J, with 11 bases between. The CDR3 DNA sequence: TGTGCCAGCAGCCTACGGGGGGATCAGCCCCAGCATTTT. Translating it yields CASSLRGDQPQHF.

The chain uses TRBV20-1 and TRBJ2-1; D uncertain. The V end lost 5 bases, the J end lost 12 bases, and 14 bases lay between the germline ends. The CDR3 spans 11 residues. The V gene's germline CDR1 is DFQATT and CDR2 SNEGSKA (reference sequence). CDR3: CSASSTDRQFF. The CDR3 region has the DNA TGCAGTGCTTCCTCGACTGATAGGCAGTTCTTC.

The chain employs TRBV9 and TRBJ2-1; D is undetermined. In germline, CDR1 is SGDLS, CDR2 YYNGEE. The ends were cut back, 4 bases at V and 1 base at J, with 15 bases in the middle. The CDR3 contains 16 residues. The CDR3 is CASSSRRSASYNEQFF. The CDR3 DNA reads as TGTGCCAGCAGCTCCCGGAGAAGCGCGTCCTACAATGAGCAGTTCTTC.

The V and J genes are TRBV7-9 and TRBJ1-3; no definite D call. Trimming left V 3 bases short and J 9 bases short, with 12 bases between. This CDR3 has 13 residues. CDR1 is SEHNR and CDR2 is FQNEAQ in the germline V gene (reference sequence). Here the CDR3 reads CASSFSSPSTIYF. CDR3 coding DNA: TGTGCCAGCAGCTTCTCCTCTCCCAGCACCATATATTTT.

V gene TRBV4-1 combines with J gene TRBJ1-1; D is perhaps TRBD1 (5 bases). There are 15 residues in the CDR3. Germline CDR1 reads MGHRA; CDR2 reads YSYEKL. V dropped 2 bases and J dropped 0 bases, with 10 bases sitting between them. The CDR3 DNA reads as TGCGCCAGCAGCCAAAAAACGACAGTGAACACTGAAGCTTTCTTT. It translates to CASSQKTTVNTEAFF.

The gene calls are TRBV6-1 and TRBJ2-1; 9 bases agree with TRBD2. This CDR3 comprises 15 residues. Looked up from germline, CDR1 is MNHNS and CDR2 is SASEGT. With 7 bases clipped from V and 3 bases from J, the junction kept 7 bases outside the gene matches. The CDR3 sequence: CASTVAGVGYNEQFF. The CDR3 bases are TGTGCCAGCACCGTAGCGGGAGTCGGCTACAATGAGCAGTTCTTC.

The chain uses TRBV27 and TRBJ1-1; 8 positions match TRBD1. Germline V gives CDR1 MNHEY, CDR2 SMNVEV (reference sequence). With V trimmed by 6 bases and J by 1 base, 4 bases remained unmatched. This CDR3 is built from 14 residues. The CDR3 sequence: CASSARGPNTEAFF. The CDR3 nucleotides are TGTGCCAGCAGCGCCAGGGGGCCGAACACTGAAGCTTTCTTT.

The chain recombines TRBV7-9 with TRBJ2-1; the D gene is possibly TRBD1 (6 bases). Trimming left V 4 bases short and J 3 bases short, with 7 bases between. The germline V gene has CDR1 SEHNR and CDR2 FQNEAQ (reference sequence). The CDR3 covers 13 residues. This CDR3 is CASSSGVYNEQFF. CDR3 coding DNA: TGTGCCAGCAGCTCAGGGGTCTACAATGAGCAGTTCTTC.

The CDR3 loop reads CASSVIGELFF. Written as DNA, the CDR3 is TGTGCCAGCAGCGTAATCGGGGAGCTGTTTTTT. The chain recombines TRBV9 with TRBJ2-2, with no clear D. The CDR3 contains 11 residues. Germline CDR1 and CDR2: SGDLS and YYNGEE. V was shortened by 1 base and J by 7 bases, with 2 bases between the two germline ends.

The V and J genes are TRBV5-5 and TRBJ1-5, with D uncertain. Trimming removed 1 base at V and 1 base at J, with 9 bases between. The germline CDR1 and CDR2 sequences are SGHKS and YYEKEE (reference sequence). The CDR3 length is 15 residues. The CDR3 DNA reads TGTGCCAGCAGCTTGACGGCCGGCAGCAATCAGCCCCAGCATTTT. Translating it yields CASSLTAGSNQPQHF.

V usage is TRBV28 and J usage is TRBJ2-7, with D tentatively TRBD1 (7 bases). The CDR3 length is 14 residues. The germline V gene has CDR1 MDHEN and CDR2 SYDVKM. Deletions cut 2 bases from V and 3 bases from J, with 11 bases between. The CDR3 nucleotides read TGTGCCAGCAGTTTACAGGGGGGTTTCTACGAGCAGTACTTC. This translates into CASSLQGGFYEQYF.

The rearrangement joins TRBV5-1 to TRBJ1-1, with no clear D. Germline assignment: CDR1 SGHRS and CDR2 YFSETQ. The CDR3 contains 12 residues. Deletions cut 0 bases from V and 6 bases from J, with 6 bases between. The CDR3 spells CASSLESAEAFF. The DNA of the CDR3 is TGCGCCAGCAGCTTGGAGTCGGCTGAAGCTTTCTTT.

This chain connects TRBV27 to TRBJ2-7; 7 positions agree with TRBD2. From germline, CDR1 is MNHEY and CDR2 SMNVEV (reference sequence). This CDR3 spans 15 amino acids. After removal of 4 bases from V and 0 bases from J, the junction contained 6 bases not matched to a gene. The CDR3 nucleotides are TGTGCCAGCAGTTGGACGGGACTAACCTCCTACGAGCAGTACTTC. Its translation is CASSWTGLTSYEQYF.

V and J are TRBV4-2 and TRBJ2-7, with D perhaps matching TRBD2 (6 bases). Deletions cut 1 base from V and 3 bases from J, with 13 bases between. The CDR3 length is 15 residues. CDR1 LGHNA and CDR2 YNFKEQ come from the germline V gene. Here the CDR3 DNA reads TGTGCCAGCAGCCAAGCGGGAGTGACCCACTACGAGCAGTACTTC. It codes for CASSQAGVTHYEQYF.

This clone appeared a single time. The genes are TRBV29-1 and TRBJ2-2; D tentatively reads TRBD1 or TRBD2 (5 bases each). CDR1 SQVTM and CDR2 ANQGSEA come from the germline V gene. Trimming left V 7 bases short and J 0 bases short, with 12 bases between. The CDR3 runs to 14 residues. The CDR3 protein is CSAGRGPNTGELFF. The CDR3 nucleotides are TGCAGCGCGGGCCGGGGCCCGAACACCGGGGAGCTGTTTTTT.

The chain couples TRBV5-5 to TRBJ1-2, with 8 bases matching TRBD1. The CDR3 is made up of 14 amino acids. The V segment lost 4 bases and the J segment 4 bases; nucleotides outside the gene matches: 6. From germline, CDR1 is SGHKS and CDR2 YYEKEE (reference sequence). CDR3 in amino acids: CASSGGTGRYGYTF. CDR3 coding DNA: TGTGCCAGCAGCGGAGGGACAGGCCGCTATGGCTACACCTTC.

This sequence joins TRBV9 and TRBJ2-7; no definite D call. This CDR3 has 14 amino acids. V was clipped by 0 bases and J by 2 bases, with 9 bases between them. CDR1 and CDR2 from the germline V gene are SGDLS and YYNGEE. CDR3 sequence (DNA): TGTGCCAGCAGCGTAGTTCCCAATACCTACGAGCAGTACTTC. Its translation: CASSVVPNTYEQYF.

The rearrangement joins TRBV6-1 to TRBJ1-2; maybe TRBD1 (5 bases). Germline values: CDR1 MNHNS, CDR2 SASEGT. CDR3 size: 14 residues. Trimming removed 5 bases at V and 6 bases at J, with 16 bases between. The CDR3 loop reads CASSSLQEGNGYTF. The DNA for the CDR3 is TGTGCCAGCAGTTCCCTACAGGAGGGAAATGGCTACACCTTC.

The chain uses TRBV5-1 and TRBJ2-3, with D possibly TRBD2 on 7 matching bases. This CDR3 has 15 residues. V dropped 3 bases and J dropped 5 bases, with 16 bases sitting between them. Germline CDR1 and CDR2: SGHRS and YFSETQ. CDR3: CASSSPWGGIDTQYF. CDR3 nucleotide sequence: TGCGCCAGCAGCTCCCCTTGGGGGGGCATAGATACGCAGTATTTT.

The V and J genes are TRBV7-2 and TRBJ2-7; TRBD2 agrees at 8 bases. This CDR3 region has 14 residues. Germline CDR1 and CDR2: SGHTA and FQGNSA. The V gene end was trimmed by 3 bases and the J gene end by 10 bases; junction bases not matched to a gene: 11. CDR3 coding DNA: TGTGCCAGCAGCTTTTCGCCCCAGAGCGGGGGCCAGTACTTC. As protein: CASSFSPQSGGQYF.

This chain's CDR3 is CASNPRRAQETQYF. In nucleotides, the CDR3 is TGTGCCAGCAATCCCAGGAGGGCCCAAGAGACCCAGTACTTC. This rearrangement joins TRBV6-5 to TRBJ2-5; a weak D match, TRBD2 (6 bases). CDR3 length equals 14 residues. Germline V gives CDR1 MNHEY, CDR2 SVGAGI. V lost 7 bases to trimming and J lost 1 base, with 13 bases between them.

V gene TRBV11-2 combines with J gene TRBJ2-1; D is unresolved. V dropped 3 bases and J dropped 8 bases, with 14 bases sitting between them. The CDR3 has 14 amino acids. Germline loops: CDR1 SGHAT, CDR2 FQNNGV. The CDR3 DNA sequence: TGTGCCAGCAGCTTGGGAAATCACTTCGATGAGCAGTTCTTC. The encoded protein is CASSLGNHFDEQFF.

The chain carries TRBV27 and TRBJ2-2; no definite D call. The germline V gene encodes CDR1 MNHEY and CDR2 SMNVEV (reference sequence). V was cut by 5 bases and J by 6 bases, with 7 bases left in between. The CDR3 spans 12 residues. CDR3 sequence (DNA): TGTGCCAGCAGTCAACCTTCCGGGGAGCTGTTTTTT. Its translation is CASSQPSGELFF.

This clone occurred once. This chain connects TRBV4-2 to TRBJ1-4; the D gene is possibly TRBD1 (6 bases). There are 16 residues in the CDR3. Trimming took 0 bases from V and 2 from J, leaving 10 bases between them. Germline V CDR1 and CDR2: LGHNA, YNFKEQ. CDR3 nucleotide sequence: TGTGCCAGCAGCCAAGATAGGGGGGTGACTAATGAAAAACTGTTTTTT. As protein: CASSQDRGVTNEKLFF.